This T cell receptor (beta chain) was sequenced during a study of OX40 agonist ivuxolimab in advanced cancers. Whole-study context: Aged roughly 23 to 79 with a mean of roughly 65 years, they were about 80% male. Therapy given before enrollment (anti-PD-1, anti-PD-L1 or anti-CTLA-4) was allowed, and 35% to 45% had some. Partial responses were achieved by three patients, of whom one had hepatocellular carcinoma and two had cutaneous melanoma.

Here immunoSEQ multiplex PCR was the method, and the copy in TCRdb shows in-frame clones only, minus some. The data contain over 95,000 clones, around 85% of them singletons. Germline V gene sequence: CDR1 LGHNA, CDR2 YSLEER. The CDR3 is made up of 15 amino acids. The J segment lost 1 base and the V segment lost 4 bases, leaving 6 bases of the junction unmatched. The sequences come from CD4+ or CD8+ T cells sorted from blood, collected in a trial of the OX40 agonist ivuxolimab. This chain links TRBV4-3 with TRBJ2-5, with 7 nucleotides matching TRBD1. This clonotype was obtained from an adult with an advanced solid tumor such as melanoma, head and neck, liver or kidney cancer. CDR3 region: CASSPRRTGQETQYF. DNA for the CDR3: TGCGCCAGCAGCCCACGGAGGACAGGCCAAGAGACCCAGTACTTC.